This TCR beta chain was identified in a study of T cell responses to AZD1222 COVID-19 vaccine. Study-level points and caveats: As reported, nearly half of all spike-specific TCRs target variant regions that are unmutated. Donor demographics were predominantly white British with a female majority; clonal diversity may be underestimated.

To note about this clone: Its antigen remains unknown.

Assay used: immunoSEQ multiplex PCR; TCRdb lists only in-frame clones, some missing. The sample lists 100,000 to 150,000 clones, about nine tenths occurring once. The CDR3 totals 16 residues. The V and J ends lost 3 bases and 6 bases, in that order; junction bases with no gene match: 12. The germline gives CDR1 DFQATT, CDR2 SNEGSKA (reference sequence). This chain connects TRBV20-1 to TRBJ2-7; TRBD2 agrees at 12 bases. The receptor was derived from an adult in good health. Sequencing was performed on peripheral blood, taken on day 0 of AZD1222 vaccination. The CDR3 reads CSASFSGPSGGVEQYF. The CDR3 DNA sequence: TGCAGTGCTAGTTTCTCCGGGCCTAGCGGGGGGGTCGAGCAGTACTTC.